This T cell receptor beta chain was observed in a study of OX40 agonist ivuxolimab in advanced cancers. Notes on the research overall: Ivuxolimab, which targeted the costimulatory receptor OX40 (CD134), was an agonistic, fully human IgG2 monoclonal antibody. The paper describes the monotherapy dose-escalation part (N ≈ 51 patients) of the phase I trial of ivuxolimab. Intravenous ivuxolimab was administered to patients every 2 weeks at six dose levels: 0.01, 0.1, 0.3, 1.5, 3 and 10 mg/kg. Of the roughly 51 patients in dose escalation, 19 had hepatocellular carcinoma, some 15 had melanoma, 9 had renal cell carcinoma and 9 had head and neck cancer. Peripheral TCRbeta sequencing aimed to test whether ivuxolimab altered TCR sequence diversity and caused clonal T-cell expansion. Partial responses occurred in three dose-escalation patients: two with cutaneous melanoma and one with hepatocellular carcinoma. Prior anti-PD-1, anti-PD-L1 or anti-CTLA-4 therapy was permitted, and 40% of dose-escalation patients had received checkpoint inhibitors. In the dose-escalation cohort, approximately 82% of patients were male, and the mean age was 60 years with a range of roughly 20 to 80.

Points on this clone: Which antigen it targets is not known. No much larger clonotype is one base removed from it; base qualities were not supplied.

Patients with a history of autoimmune disease or receiving systemic immunosuppression were excluded from the trial. Peripheral blood for TCR sequencing was collected from all dose cohorts at baseline, on cycle 4 day 1, and on cycle 7 day 1. The samples were drawn from a first-in-human, open-label, multicenter phase I dose-escalation trial of ivuxolimab. The trial enrolled adults with locally advanced or metastatic head and neck squamous cell, hepatocellular, melanoma or renal cell carcinoma. Before TCR sequencing, CD4+ T cells and CD8+ T cells were sorted from peripheral blood as separate populations. Taken from the germline V gene, the CDR1 and CDR2 loops are SQVTM and ANQGSEA. The CDR3 runs 13 amino acids, cysteine and phenylalanine included. The DNA shown is the 39-base CDR3, in frame from base 1. The junction carries 15 bases between V and J, which are trimmed by 6 bases and 6 bases respectively.

To sequence the TCRbeta CDR3 region, genomic DNA was isolated from the sorted cells. The immunoSEQ Assay was used for sequencing of TCRbeta CDR3 regions. TCRdb obtained this table from immuneACCESS and retained in-frame rearrangements with V and J assigned. These tables miss some clones; where compared with another copy, unresolved V genes account for less than half of the shortfall, and the remainder is unexplained. The sample records tens of thousands of clones, 87% of which are singletons. Of the sample, more than 0.5% is held by the ten largest clones. The investigation overall reported the following: In the 0.1-3.0 mg/kg groups, partial responders had among the lowest normalized peripheral clonal expansion, particularly in CD8+ T cells. Which antigens the clonally expanded peripheral T cells were specific for was not determined. Low levels of normalized T-cell clonal expansion were also seen in some patients who did not respond. After ivuxolimab, CD8+ T cells had more expanded clones than CD4+ T cells on average. Clonal expansion of both CD4+ and CD8+ blood T cells was observed from baseline to week 6 at doses 0.1 to 3.0 mg/kg.

Recombination linked TRBV29-1 to TRBJ2-1, with a tentative D gene TRBD2 over 5 matching bases. The sample was CD4+ or CD8+ T cells sorted from blood, taken in a trial of the OX40 agonist ivuxolimab. The clonotype was recovered from an adult with an advanced solid tumor such as melanoma, head and neck, liver or kidney cancer. Read as DNA, the sequence is TGCAGCGTGCCGGACTCAAGGCGCAATGAGCAGTTCTTC. Its translation is CSVPDSRRNEQFF.